This is a list of T cell receptor beta chains from one sample in a study of T cell responses to AZD1222 COVID-19 vaccine. Here immunoSEQ multiplex PCR was the method, and the copy in TCRdb shows in-frame clones only, minus some. Of 150,000 to 200,000 clones listed, about 94% are singletons. Sample: peripheral blood, taken 28 days after the second AZD1222 dose. The source is an adult who received the AZD1222 COVID-19 vaccine. Both conserved end residues are part of each CDR3. The order of the fields is D gene, J gene, V gene, CDR3 protein. The D gene is left open where the match is weak.

TRBD1,TRBJ1-2,TRBV19,CASSPRDRANYGYTF
-,TRBJ1-5,TRBV19,CASSDRDSNQPQHF
-,TRBJ1-6,TRBV2,CASRRGDNSPLHF
-,TRBJ2-7,TRBV19,CASSPTEGYEQYF
-,TRBJ1-5,TRBV6-5,CASSPTPAGNQPQHF
TRBD1,TRBJ1-6,TRBV6-1,CASSEWTGVYSPLHF
-,TRBJ2-7,TRBV10-2,CASSDPFLWYEQYF
TRBD1,TRBJ1-2,TRBV7-2,CASSIGGRDRNNF
-,TRBJ1-1,TRBV2,CASIYATEAFF
-,TRBJ1-2,TRBV9,CASSVSTGPNYGYTF
TRBD1,TRBJ2-7,TRBV13,CASKRTGSYEQYF
-,TRBJ1-6,TRBV7-9,CASSLSGGTERSPLHF
TRBD1,TRBJ1-1,TRBV28,CASSLLVGGNIAEAFF
-,TRBJ1-5,TRBV11-2,CASSLDPGRNQPQHF
-,TRBJ2-3,TRBV11-2,CASSSPGTFTDTQYF
-,TRBJ1-5,TRBV7-8,CASSLALPGANQPQHF
-,TRBJ1-5,TRBV6-2/TRBV6-3,CASSPRDNFSNQPQHF
-,TRBJ1-5,TRBV3-1/TRBV3-2,CASSQGRGLAQPQHF
TRBD1,TRBJ1-5,TRBV24-1,CATSDQGAGNQPQHF
-,TRBJ1-2,TRBV2,CASSPLDWYGYTF
-,TRBJ2-7,TRBV5-5,CASSLVEAGSYEQYF
-,TRBJ2-2,TRBV2,CASRLDHTGELFF
-,TRBJ2-7,TRBV28,CASRGDDRSYEQYF
-,TRBJ1-1,TRBV5-5,CASSFSGMNTEAFF
-,TRBJ2-3,TRBV4-1,CASSQYTRGTDTQYF
TRBD1,TRBJ1-2,TRBV27,CASSVRTGAFYGYTF
-,TRBJ1-2,TRBV4-1,CASSQTPRPDYGYTF
-,TRBJ1-6,TRBV6-1,CASSETRQANSPLHF
-,TRBJ1-1,TRBV6-6,CASSTGTEAFF
TRBD1,TRBJ1-6,TRBV18,CASSPRDSYNSPLHF
-,TRBJ1-3,TRBV30,CAWRRAGNTIYF
-,TRBJ1-2,TRBV6-4,CATSMGPRGYGYTF
-,TRBJ2-1,TRBV18,CASSPYSPPNEQFF
TRBD1,TRBJ1-2,TRBV6-2/TRBV6-3,CASSRSGAGGYGYTF
TRBD1,TRBJ2-2,TRBV29-1,CSVRAGTEPTGELFF
TRBD1,TRBJ2-3,TRBV30,CAWSLQGSTDTQYF
-,TRBJ2-2,TRBV29-1,CSVDDRPNTGELFF
-,TRBJ2-1,TRBV4-2,CASSQEGFDGYNEQFF
-,TRBJ1-6,TRBV6-5,CASRRQVQSPLHF
TRBD1,TRBJ2-5,TRBV5-1,CASSAQGAGQETQYF
-,TRBJ1-5,TRBV28,CASTVKNSNQPQHF
TRBD1,TRBJ1-4,TRBV13,CASSLGLGGGSFEKLFF
-,TRBJ2-7,TRBV4-1,CASSQVSGRDYEQYF
TRBD1,TRBJ2-3,TRBV28,CASSLPPPGQGVADTQYF
-,TRBJ1-1,TRBV7-3,CASSLIAGTVIPNTEAFF